A single sample is the source of the 27 T cell receptor beta chains below, sequenced in a study of blood T cell repertoires in COVID-19. Produced via immunoSEQ multiplex PCR; TCRdb's table is partial and in-frame only. The sample shows some 110,000 clones, 70% to 90% of them seen only once. The sequenced material came from peripheral blood. These receptors all stem from a man aged 65-85 years who had recovered from COVID-19.

Ten or more counts support this clone. The chain employs TRBV28 and TRBJ1-5; D remains unclear. The V and J ends lost 7 bases and 0 bases respectively, with 19 bases between them. Germline loops: CDR1 MDHEN, CDR2 SYDVKM. The CDR3 has 17 amino acids. The CDR3 DNA reads as TGTGCCAGCACCTTGGGGAGCTCTCCTTATAGCAATCAGCCCCAGCATTTT. This codes for CASTLGSSPYSNQPQHF.

V is TRBV7-2 and J is TRBJ1-2; possibly TRBD1 for D (5 bases). Trimming cost V 1 base and J 8 bases, with 11 bases left between them. The CDR3 runs 13 residues. From germline, CDR1 is SGHTA and CDR2 FQGNSA. CDR3 sequence (DNA): TGTGCCAGCAGCTTAGTGGGGGGAGGAGGCTACACCTTC. Translating it yields CASSLVGGGGYTF.

The CDR3 is CASSATSGGDSDTQYF. CDR3 nucleotides: TGTGCCAGCAGCGCCACTAGCGGGGGGGACTCAGATACGCAGTATTTT. This chain links TRBV13 with TRBJ2-3; 13 nucleotides line up with TRBD2. V shed 5 bases, J shed 4 bases, and the junction held 6 bases outside the gene matches. CDR3 size: 16 residues. Germline CDR1 PRHDT, CDR2 FYEKMQ (reference sequence). Variable domain in full (rest from reference TRBV13 and TRBJ2-3): AAGVIQSPRHLIKEKRETATLKCYPIPRHDTVYWYQQGPGQDPQFLISFYEKMQSDKGSIPDRFSAQQFSDYHSELNMSSLELGDSALYFCASSATSGGDSDTQYFGPGTRLTVL.

This clone appeared a single time. The rearrangement links TRBV2 to TRBJ2-3; TRBD1 might be the D (6 bases). Looked up from germline, CDR1 is SNHLY and CDR2 is FYNNEI. The CDR3 has 16 amino acids. V gave up 2 bases and J gave up 6 bases, with 18 bases separating them. DNA for the CDR3: TGTGCCAGCAGTGAAAGGAAGGGGGTTTCCGTCGATACGCAGTATTTT. Its protein is CASSERKGVSVDTQYF.

The genes are TRBV11-2 and TRBJ1-4; 10 nucleotides agree with TRBD1. CDR3 length: 14 amino acids. The V segment lost 2 bases and the J segment 8 bases; nucleotides outside the gene matches: 2. Germline-derived CDR1 and CDR2 are SGHAT and FQNNGV. CDR3 nucleotide sequence: TGTGCCAGCAGCTTATGGACAGGGGGGGAAAAACTGTTTTTT. Its translation is CASSLWTGGEKLFF.

The chain uses TRBV4-1 and TRBJ2-3, with 11 bases fitting TRBD2. From germline, CDR1 is MGHRA and CDR2 YSYEKL. The J segment lost 1 base and the V segment lost 4 bases, leaving 7 bases of the junction unmatched. This CDR3 contains 17 residues. The DNA of the CDR3 is TGCGCCAGCAGCCGGAATATACTAGCGGGAGGCACAGATACGCAGTATTTT. The encoded protein is CASSRNILAGGTDTQYF.

This clone has a single count. The V gene is TRBV7-7, the J gene TRBJ2-7; 8 nucleotides agree with TRBD1. The CDR3 is made up of 15 amino acids. Germline lookup yields CDR1 SSHAT and CDR2 FNYEAQ (reference sequence). Trimming at V came to 1 base and at J to 4 bases, leaving 6 bases not matched to a gene. CDR3 region: CASSLGAGGAYEQYF. The DNA for the CDR3 is TGTGCCAGCAGCTTAGGGGCAGGGGGCGCGTACGAGCAGTACTTC. The full variable domain, with the rest looked up from reference TRBV7-7 and TRBJ2-7, is GAGVSQSPRYKVTKRGQDVTLRCDPISSHATLYWYQQALGQGPEFLTYFNYEAQPDKSGLPSDRFSAERPEGSISTLTIQRTEQRDSAMYRCASSLGAGGAYEQYFGPGTRLTVT.

V is TRBV30 and J is TRBJ2-6, with a tentative D call TRBD1 (6 bases). CDR3 length: 15 residues. Germline V lookup: CDR1 GTSNPN, CDR2 SVGIG (reference sequence). The V end lost 0 bases, the J end lost 2 bases, and 8 bases lay between the germline ends. CDR3 in amino acids: CAWSVGGPGANVLTF. The CDR3 nucleotides are TGTGCCTGGAGTGTTGGGGGCCCTGGGGCCAACGTCCTGACTTTC.

The chain employs TRBV5-5 and TRBJ1-4; maybe TRBD1 (5 bases). This CDR3 is 14 amino acids long. Germline V gene data show CDR1 as SGHKS and CDR2 as YYEKEE (reference sequence). Trimming shortened V by 0 bases and J by 7 bases, and 10 bases separated the two germline ends. CDR3 nucleotide sequence: TGTGCCAGCAGCTTGGGGCAGGGTGGTGAAAAACTGTTTTTT. Translation: CASSLGQGGEKLFF.

This clone occurred a few times. The chain uses TRBV12-3 or TRBV12-4 and TRBJ2-3; D gene ambiguous. CDR3 length equals 11 residues. Deletions cut 5 bases from V and 5 bases from J, with 5 bases between. The CDR3 reads CASSELDTQYF. CDR3 DNA sequence: TGTGCCAGCAGTGAACTAGATACGCAGTATTTT.

As regards this clone: This may come from a read error, since a much larger clone is one base off. The chain recombines TRBV14 with TRBJ2-7, with 7 nucleotides matching TRBD2. After removal of 4 bases from V and 3 bases from J, the junction contained 0 bases not matched to a gene. Germline loops: CDR1 SGHDN, CDR2 FVKESK. The CDR3 sequence is 12 residues long. The CDR3 nucleotides are TGTGCCAGCAGCCGGACTAGCTACGAGCAGTACTTC. Translating it yields CASSRTSYEQYF. The variable domain in full, with the rest retrieved from reference TRBV14 and TRBJ2-7, is EAGVTQFPSHSVIEKGQTVTLRCDPISGHDNLYWYRRVMGKEIKFLLHFVKESKQDESGMPNNRFLAERTGGTYSTLKVQPAELEDSGVYFCASSRTSYEQYFGPGTRLTVT.

The chain couples TRBV19 to TRBJ1-6; a weak D match, TRBD1 (6 bases). CDR1 and CDR2 from the germline V gene are LNHDA and SQIVND (reference sequence). The V end was cut by 7 bases, the J end by 7 bases, with 14 bases between. This CDR3 is 14 amino acids long. DNA of the CDR3: TGTGCCAGTAACACAGGGATGGGGAATTCACCCCTCCACTTT. It is translated as CASNTGMGNSPLHF.

The chain is built from TRBV7-3 and TRBJ2-3; 9 nucleotides line up with TRBD2. Germline V gives CDR1 SGHTA, CDR2 FQGTGA. V was pared by 2 bases and J by 4 bases, with 4 bases of the junction left unmatched. CDR3 length: 15 residues. The CDR3, as DNA: TGTGCCAGCAGCTTAGCGGGGGGGCCCCCAGATACGCAGTATTTT. Its translation is CASSLAGGPPDTQYF.

This rearrangement joins TRBV9 to TRBJ2-7; 9 bases are shared with TRBD1. This CDR3 is 14 amino acids long. V lost 3 bases and J lost 7; bases outside the gene matches: 8. Germline-derived CDR1 and CDR2 are SGDLS and YYNGEE. CDR3 in DNA: TGTGCCAGCAGCGCCGGACAGGGGACGGGGGAGCAGTACTTC. This translates into CASSAGQGTGEQYF.

This rearrangement joins TRBV2 to TRBJ2-7; D might be TRBD2 (6 bases). CDR1 and CDR2 (germline): SNHLY, FYNNEI. Trimming left V 5 bases short and J 3 bases short, with 17 bases between. The CDR3 runs to 15 residues. The CDR3 here is CASSNQGLRLYEQYF. CDR3 coding DNA: TGTGCCAGCAGTAACCAGGGACTTCGGCTCTACGAGCAGTACTTC.

As DNA, the CDR3 is TGTGCCAGCAGCTGGACTAGCGGGAGAGGCGAGCAGTACTTC. This codes for CASSWTSGRGEQYF. J is TRBJ2-7 and V is TRBV28; 13 nucleotides line up with TRBD2. The germline CDR1 and CDR2 sequences are MDHEN and SYDVKM. V lost 6 bases and J lost 6; bases outside the gene matches: 5. The CDR3 contains 14 residues.

The CDR3 bases are TGTGCCAGCAGCTACAGGGGGCCCGAGCAGTTCTTC. Its protein product is CASSYRGPEQFF. The gene calls are TRBV13 and TRBJ2-1, with 9 nucleotides matching TRBD1. The CDR3 runs to 12 residues. Trimming removed 4 bases from V and 10 bases from J; junction bases left unmatched: 2. CDR1 is PRHDT and CDR2 is FYEKMQ in the germline V gene (reference sequence).

This clone was found once. This rearrangement joins TRBV5-6 to TRBJ2-3; D gene uncertain. Trimming pared 0 bases from V and 5 bases from J, leaving 7 bases between. Germline CDR1 and CDR2: SGHDT and YYEEEE. The CDR3 loop spans 13 amino acids. DNA of the CDR3: TGTGCCAGCAGCTTGGCCGGTAAAGATACGCAGTATTTT. It yields the protein CASSLAGKDTQYF.

The rearrangement uses TRBV3-1 (or the pseudogene TRBV3-2) and TRBJ1-2; D gene unclear. Germline-derived CDR1 and CDR2 are LGHDT and YNNKEL (reference sequence). The germline V and J ends were trimmed by 4 bases and 5 bases, with 14 bases remaining between them. This CDR3 is built from 14 residues. Here the CDR3 reads CASSLLQTGYGYTF. The CDR3 DNA sequence: TGTGCCAGCAGCCTTCTCCAGACGGGATATGGCTACACCTTC.

A few counts support this clone. This chain connects TRBV19 to TRBJ1-6; TRBD1 might be the D (6 bases). Trimming shortened V by 7 bases and J by 7 bases, and 14 bases separated the two germline ends. This CDR3 comprises 14 residues. The germline V gene has CDR1 LNHDA and CDR2 SQIVND (reference sequence). The CDR3 loop is CASKEGHRNSPLHF. CDR3 DNA: TGTGCCAGTAAAGAGGGACACCGGAATTCACCCCTCCACTTT.

In DNA form, the CDR3 reads TGTGCCAGCAGTGAACGGCCAGCGGGAGCCAACAATGAGCAGTTCTTC. Amino acids: CASSERPAGANNEQFF. The chain has TRBV2 and TRBJ2-1, with 8 bases that match TRBD2. Germline V gene lookup returns CDR1 SNHLY and CDR2 FYNNEI. V was clipped by 2 bases and J by 5 bases; unmatched bases: 8. This CDR3 is 16 amino acids long.

J is TRBJ2-3 and V is TRBV24-1; D is possibly TRBD2 (6 bases). The CDR3 is made up of 15 amino acids. CDR1 is KGHDR and CDR2 is SFDVKD in the germline V gene. V gave up 8 bases and J gave up 6 bases, with 20 bases separating them. This CDR3 reads CATNTGDGRGDTQYF. CDR3 DNA: TGTGCCACCAACACGGGAGACGGACGTGGGGATACGCAGTATTTT.

The DNA for the CDR3 is TGTGCCAGTTGGGGGGACAGTCCCTTCAATGAGCAGTTCTTC. It translates to CASWGDSPFNEQFF. The chain carries TRBV2 and TRBJ2-1, with D maybe TRBD1 (7 bases). V lost 9 bases and J 6 bases, leaving 18 bases between the germline ends. This CDR3 spans 14 amino acids. Germline V gives CDR1 SNHLY, CDR2 FYNNEI.

This chain uses TRBV5-1 with TRBJ1-4, with 9 bases identical to TRBD1. The length of the CDR3 is 14 residues. The junction had 3 bases not matched to a gene; V was cut back by 2 bases and J by 7 bases. Germline-derived CDR1 and CDR2 are SGHRS and YFSETQ. CDR3 amino acids: CASSLQGAGEKLFF. CDR3 bases: TGCGCCAGCAGCTTACAGGGGGCGGGTGAAAAACTGTTTTTT. The full variable domain, completed using reference TRBV5-1 and TRBJ1-4, is KAGVTQTPRYLIKTRGQQVTLSCSPISGHRSVSWYQQTPGQGLQFLFEYFSETQRNKGNFPGRFSGRQFSNSRSEMNVSTLELGDSALYLCASSLQGAGEKLFFGSGTQLSVL.

The rearrangement links TRBV5-1 to TRBJ2-3; 9 nucleotides agree with TRBD2. This CDR3 region has 18 residues. With V trimmed by 2 bases and J by 1 base, 11 bases remained unmatched. Germline V gives CDR1 SGHRS, CDR2 YFSETQ. CDR3 in amino acids: CASSFMAGGPEGTDTQYF. CDR3 coding DNA: TGCGCCAGCAGCTTTATGGCGGGAGGGCCTGAGGGCACAGATACGCAGTATTTT. Complete variable domain (other parts from reference TRBV5-1 and TRBJ2-3): KAGVTQTPRYLIKTRGQQVTLSCSPISGHRSVSWYQQTPGQGLQFLFEYFSETQRNKGNFPGRFSGRQFSNSRSEMNVSTLELGDSALYLCASSFMAGGPEGTDTQYFGPGTRLTVL.

This chain joins TRBV12-3 or TRBV12-4 and TRBJ1-1, with D hard to call. Trimming took off 5 bases at V and 10 bases at J, with 14 bases between the two ends. CDR3 length equals 12 residues. In DNA, the CDR3 is TGTGCCAGCAGTCTATTCACTAGTAGAGCTTTCTTT. It yields the protein CASSLFTSRAFF.

The chain carries TRBV5-1 and TRBJ2-3, with a weak D call TRBD2 (7 bases). This CDR3 contains 16 residues. Trimming left V 3 bases short and J 0 bases short, with 14 bases between. CDR1 SGHRS and CDR2 YFSETQ come from the germline V gene. Here the CDR3 reads CASSWAGAESTDTQYF. The CDR3 DNA is TGCGCCAGCAGCTGGGCGGGGGCGGAAAGCACAGATACGCAGTATTTT.